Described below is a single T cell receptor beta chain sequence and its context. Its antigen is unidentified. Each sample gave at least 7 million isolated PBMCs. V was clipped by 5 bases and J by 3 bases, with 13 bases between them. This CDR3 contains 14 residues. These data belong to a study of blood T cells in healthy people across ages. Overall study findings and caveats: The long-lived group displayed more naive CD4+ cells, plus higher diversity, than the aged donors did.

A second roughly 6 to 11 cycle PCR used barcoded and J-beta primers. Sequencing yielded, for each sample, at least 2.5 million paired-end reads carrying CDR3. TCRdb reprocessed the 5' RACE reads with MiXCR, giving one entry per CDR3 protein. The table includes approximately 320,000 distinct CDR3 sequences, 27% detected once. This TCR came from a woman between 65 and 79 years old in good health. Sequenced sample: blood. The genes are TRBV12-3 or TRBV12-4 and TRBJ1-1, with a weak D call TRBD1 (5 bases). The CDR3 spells CASSPQRGYTEAFF. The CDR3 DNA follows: TGTGCCAGCAGTCCTCAACGGGGGTACACTGAAGCTTTCTTT.